This T cell receptor (beta chain) was captured by sequencing in a study of blood T cell repertoires in COVID-19. As for the study in general: There were acute and convalescent COVID-19 samples, and they came from the United States, Italy and Spain. T cells, B-cell-depleted T cells, or PBMCs provided the cDNA or gDNA that served as material.

Authors' analysis steps: Amplification with reference gene primers provided the estimates of nucleated cell counts. Clones were read by immunoSEQ multiplex PCR, and TCRdb kept only the in-frame ones, dropping some. The V and J calls and clone size are taken from that table; D and trimming were inferred from the DNA. Among about 180,000 clones listed, over 80% were seen once. Germline values: CDR1 MNHNY, CDR2 SVGAGI (reference sequence). J gave up 0 bases and V 5 bases, and 7 bases lay outside the gene matches. This CDR3 spans 17 amino acids. The V call is TRBV6-6, the J call TRBJ2-3; the match to TRBD2 covers 11 bases. The sample comprised peripheral blood. The receptor comes from a woman in her 50s with acute or convalescent COVID-19. The CDR3 DNA reads TGTGCCAGCAGTCGCCGACTAGCGGGAACTAGCACAGATACGCAGTATTTT. Residues: CASSRRLAGTSTDTQYF.